This T cell receptor (beta chain) is from a study of cytomegalovirus exposure and HLA in healthy donors. This CDR3 comprises 16 residues. Trimming pared 3 bases from V and 2 bases from J, leaving 14 bases between. CDR1 and CDR2 from the germline V gene are KGHSH and LQKENI. Researchers ran the PCR with 60 Vbeta and 13 Jbeta primers. The protocol was immunoSEQ multiplex PCR, while the TCRdb copy is restricted to in-frame clones and leaves out a portion. The profile covers 130,000 to 150,000 clones, with 60% to 80% appearing a single time and roughly 0.7% taken by the ten largest. The sequenced sample consisted of PBMCs. The chain couples TRBV18 to TRBJ1-3; D is unclear. This sequence originates from a male donor in good health and CMV-seronegative. The CDR3 DNA reads as TGTGCCAGCTCACCCGCAGAGAGAAGCGCTGGAAACACCATATATTTT. This sequence encodes CASSPAERSAGNTIYF.